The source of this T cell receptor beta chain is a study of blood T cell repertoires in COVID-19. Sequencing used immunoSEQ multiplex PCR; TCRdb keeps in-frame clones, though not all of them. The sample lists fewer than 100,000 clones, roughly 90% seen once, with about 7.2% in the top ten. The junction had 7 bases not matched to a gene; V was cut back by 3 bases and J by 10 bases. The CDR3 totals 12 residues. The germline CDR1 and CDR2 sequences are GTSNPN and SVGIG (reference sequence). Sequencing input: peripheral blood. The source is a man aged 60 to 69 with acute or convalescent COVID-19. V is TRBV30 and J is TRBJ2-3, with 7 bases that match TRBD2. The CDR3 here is CAWSSGEGPQYF. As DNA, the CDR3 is TGTGCCTGGAGCAGCGGGGAAGGTCCGCAGTATTTT.